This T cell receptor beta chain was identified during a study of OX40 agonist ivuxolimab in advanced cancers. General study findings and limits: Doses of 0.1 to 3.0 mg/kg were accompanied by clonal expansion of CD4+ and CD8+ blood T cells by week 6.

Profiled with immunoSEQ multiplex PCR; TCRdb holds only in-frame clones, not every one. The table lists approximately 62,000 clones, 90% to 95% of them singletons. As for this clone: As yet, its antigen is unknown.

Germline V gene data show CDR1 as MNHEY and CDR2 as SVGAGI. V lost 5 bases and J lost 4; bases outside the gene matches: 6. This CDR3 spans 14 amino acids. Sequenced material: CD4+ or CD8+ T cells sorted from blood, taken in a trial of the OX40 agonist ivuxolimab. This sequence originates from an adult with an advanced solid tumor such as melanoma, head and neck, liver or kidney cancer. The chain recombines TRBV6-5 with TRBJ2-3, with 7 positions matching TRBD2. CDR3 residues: CASSPLTSPDTQYF. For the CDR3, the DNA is TGTGCCAGCAGTCCTCTGACTAGCCCAGATACGCAGTATTTT.